This TCR beta chain derives from a study of PD-1 blockade in mismatch repair-deficient tumors. The wider study: Patients had about a dozen mismatch repair-deficient cancer types and were previously treated and progressing.

Using immunoSEQ multiplex PCR, the repertoire was profiled, and TCRdb retains in-frame clones only, with some absent. The sample includes about 9,200 clones, 75% to 90% seen only once; the top ten take 22%. Time point in this sample: approximately nine-day in vitro stimulation with candidate neoantigen peptide 2. CDR1 LGHNA and CDR2 YNFKEQ come from the germline V gene. Trimming took 4 bases from V and 2 from J, leaving 12 bases between them. The CDR3 covers 14 residues. As regards this clone: The antigen is unknown.

This specimen consisted of cells cultured in vitro, obtained from a patient treated with pembrolizumab. The V gene is TRBV4-2, the J gene TRBJ2-7; no firm D call. The sequence came from an adult with mismatch repair-deficient cancer. In nucleotides, the CDR3 is TGTGCCAGCAGCCCAGGAAGTAAGACCTACGAGCAGTACTTC. It codes for CASSPGSKTYEQYF.